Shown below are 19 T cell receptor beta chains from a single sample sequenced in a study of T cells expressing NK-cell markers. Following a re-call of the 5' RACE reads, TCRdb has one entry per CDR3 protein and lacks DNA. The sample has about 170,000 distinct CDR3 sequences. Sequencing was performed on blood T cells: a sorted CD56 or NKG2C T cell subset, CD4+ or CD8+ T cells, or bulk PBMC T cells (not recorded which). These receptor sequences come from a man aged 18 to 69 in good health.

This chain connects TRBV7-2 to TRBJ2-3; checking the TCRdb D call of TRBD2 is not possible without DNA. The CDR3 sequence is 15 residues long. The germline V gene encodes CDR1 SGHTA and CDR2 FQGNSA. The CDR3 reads CASSLPTSGSDTQYF.

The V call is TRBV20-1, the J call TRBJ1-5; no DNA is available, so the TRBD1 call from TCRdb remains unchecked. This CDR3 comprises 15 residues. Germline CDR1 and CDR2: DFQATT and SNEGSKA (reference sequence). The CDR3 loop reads CSARDNGQMDQPQHF.

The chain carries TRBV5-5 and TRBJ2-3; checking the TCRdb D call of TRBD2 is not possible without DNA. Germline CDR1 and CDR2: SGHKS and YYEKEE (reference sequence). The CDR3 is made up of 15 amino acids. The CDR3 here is CASSFVGLSTDTQYF.

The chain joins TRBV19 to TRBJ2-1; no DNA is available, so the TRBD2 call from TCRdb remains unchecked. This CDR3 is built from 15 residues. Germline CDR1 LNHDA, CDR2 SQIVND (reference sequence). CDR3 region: CASSIGLAGNNEQFF.

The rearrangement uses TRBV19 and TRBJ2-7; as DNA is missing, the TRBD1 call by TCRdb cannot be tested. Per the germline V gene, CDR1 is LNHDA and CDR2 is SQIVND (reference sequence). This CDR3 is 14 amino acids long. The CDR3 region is CASSTRGTDNEQYF.

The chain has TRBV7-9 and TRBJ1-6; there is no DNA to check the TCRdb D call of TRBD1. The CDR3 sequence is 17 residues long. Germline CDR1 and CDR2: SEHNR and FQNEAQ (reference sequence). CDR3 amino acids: CASSNGGPGSENSPLHF.

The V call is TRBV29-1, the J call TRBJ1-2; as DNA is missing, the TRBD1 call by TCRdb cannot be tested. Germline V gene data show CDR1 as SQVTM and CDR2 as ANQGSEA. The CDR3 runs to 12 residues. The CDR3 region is CSAPGAFYGYTF. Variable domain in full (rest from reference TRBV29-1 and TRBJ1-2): SAVISQKPSRDICQRGTSLTIQCQVDSQVTMMFWYRQQPGQSLTLIATANQGSEATYESGFVIDKFPISRPNLTFSTLTVSNMSPEDSSIYLCSAPGAFYGYTFGSGTRLTVV.

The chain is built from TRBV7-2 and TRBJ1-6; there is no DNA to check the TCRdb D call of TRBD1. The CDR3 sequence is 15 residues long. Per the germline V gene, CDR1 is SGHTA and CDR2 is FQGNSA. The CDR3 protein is CASSTGQGEGSPLHF. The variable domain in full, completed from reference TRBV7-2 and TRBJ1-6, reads GAGVSQSPSNKVTEKGKDVELRCDPISGHTALYWYRQSLGQGLEFLIYFQGNSAPDKSGLPSDRFSAERTGGSVSTLTIQRTQQEDSAVYLCASSTGQGEGSPLHFGNGTRLTVT.

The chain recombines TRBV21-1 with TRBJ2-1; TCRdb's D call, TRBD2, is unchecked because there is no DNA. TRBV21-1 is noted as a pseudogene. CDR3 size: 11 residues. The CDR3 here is CASSKVARQFF.

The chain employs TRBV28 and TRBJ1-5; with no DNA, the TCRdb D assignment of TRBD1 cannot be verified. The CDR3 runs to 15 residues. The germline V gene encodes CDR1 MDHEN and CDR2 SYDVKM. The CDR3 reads CASRSHDRLRQPQHF.

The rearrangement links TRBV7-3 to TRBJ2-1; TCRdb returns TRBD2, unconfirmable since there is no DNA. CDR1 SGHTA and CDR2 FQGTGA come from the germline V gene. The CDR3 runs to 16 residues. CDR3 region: CASSSMGGGAVNEQFF.

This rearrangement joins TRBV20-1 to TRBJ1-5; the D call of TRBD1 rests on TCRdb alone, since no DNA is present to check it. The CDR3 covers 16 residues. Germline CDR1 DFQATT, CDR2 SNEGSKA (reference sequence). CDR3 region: CSARDQDRGDNQPQHF.

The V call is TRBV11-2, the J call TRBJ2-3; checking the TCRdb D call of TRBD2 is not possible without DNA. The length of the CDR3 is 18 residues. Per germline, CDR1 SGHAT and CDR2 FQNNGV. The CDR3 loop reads CASSLPTRGGASTDTQYF.

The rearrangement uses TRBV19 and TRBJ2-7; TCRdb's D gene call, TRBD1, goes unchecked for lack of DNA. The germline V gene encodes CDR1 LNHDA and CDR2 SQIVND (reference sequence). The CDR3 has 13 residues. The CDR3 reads CASSITGSNEQYF. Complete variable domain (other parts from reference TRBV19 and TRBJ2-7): DGGITQSPKYLFRKEGQNVTLSCEQNLNHDAMYWYRQDPGQGLRLIYYSQIVNDFQKGDIAEGYSVSREKKESFPLTVTSAQKNPTAFYLCASSITGSNEQYFGPGTRLTVT.

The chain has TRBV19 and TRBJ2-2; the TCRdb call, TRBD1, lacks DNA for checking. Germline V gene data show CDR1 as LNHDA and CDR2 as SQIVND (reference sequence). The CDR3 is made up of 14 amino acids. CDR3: CASSVLPGTGELFF.

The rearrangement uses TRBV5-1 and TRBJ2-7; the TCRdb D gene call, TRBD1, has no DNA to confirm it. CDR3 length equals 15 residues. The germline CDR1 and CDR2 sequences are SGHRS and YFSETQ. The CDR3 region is CASSLGSGGYDEQYF.

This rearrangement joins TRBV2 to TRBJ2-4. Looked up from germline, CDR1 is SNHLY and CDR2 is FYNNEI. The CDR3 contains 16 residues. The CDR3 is CASSEAGYLAKNIQYF. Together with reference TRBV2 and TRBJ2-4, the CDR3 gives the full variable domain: EPEVTQTPSHQVTQMGQEVILRCVPISNHLYFYWYRQILGQKVEFLVSFYNNEISEKSEIFDDQFSVERPDGSNFTLKIRSTKLEDSAMYFCASSEAGYLAKNIQYFGAGTRLSVL.

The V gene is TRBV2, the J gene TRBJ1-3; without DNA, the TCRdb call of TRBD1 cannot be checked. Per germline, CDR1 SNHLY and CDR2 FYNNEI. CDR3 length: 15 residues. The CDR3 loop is CASSSGTGKGNTIYF.

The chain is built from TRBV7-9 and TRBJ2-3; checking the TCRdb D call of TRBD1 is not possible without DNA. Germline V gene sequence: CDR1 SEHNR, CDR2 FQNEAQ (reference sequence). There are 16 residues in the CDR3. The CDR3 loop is CASSLEWPGHADTQYF.